What follows are 25 T cell receptor beta chains derived from one specimen sequenced in a study of T cells in Graves' hyperthyroidism and ophthalmopathy. TCR beta CDR3 regions were amplified from RNA. The study used the HTBI primer set for a first-round RT-PCR of the TCR CDR3. MiXCR, run by TCRdb on the multiplex PCR reads, gives a single entry per CDR3 protein. The sample lists around 600,000 distinct CDR3 sequences, 15% to 19% occurring once. Sequenced: blood. These receptors originate from a woman under 40 with Graves' hyperthyroidism.

This clonotype has more than one count but fewer than ten. J is TRBJ1-5 and V is TRBV7-8; TRBD1 matches at 7 bases. Per germline, CDR1 SGHVS and CDR2 FQNEAQ. CDR3 length equals 15 residues. V shed 1 base and J 4 bases; nucleotides not matched to a gene: 4. CDR3 in amino acids: CASSLGGQSNQPQHF. In nucleotides, the CDR3 is TGTGCCAGCAGCTTAGGGGGACAGTCAAATCAGCCCCAGCATTTT.

This clonotype was seen many times. The genes are TRBV5-5 and TRBJ2-5; 7 positions match TRBD2. The CDR3 runs 16 residues. Germline assignment: CDR1 SGHKS and CDR2 YYEKEE (reference sequence). V gave up 0 bases and J gave up 2 bases; unmatched junction bases: 7. As DNA, the CDR3 is TGTGCCAGCAGCTTGGGGTGGGCAGCGGGACAAGAGACCCAGTACTTC. Translated, it gives CASSLGWAAGQETQYF.

The V gene is TRBV27, the J gene TRBJ1-5, with D possibly matching TRBD1 (6 bases). Trimming shortened V by 6 bases and J by 3 bases, and 15 bases separated the two germline ends. The germline CDR1 and CDR2 sequences are MNHEY and SMNVEV (reference sequence). There are 15 residues in the CDR3. CDR3 sequence (DNA): TGTGCCAGCAGCGGATACGGGGGCGACAATCAGCCCCAGCATTTT. The encoded protein is CASSGYGGDNQPQHF.

This clonotype was picked up a small number of times. The chain combines TRBV7-9 with TRBJ2-1; no clear D gene. V was trimmed by 5 bases and J by 2 bases, leaving 16 bases between them. The CDR3 consists of 16 residues. The germline gives CDR1 SEHNR, CDR2 FQNEAQ (reference sequence). The CDR3 coding sequence is TGTGCCAGCAGCCGATTGGCGGTATTGGCCTACAATGAGCAGTTCTTC. It codes for CASSRLAVLAYNEQFF.

This clonotype has ten or more counts. This sequence joins TRBV5-1 and TRBJ1-1; D remains ambiguous. Germline CDR1 and CDR2: SGHRS and YFSETQ. V was trimmed by 2 bases and J by 4 bases, leaving 9 bases between them. This CDR3 comprises 13 residues. DNA of the CDR3: TGCGCCAGCAGCTTCGCGGGGTTCACTGAAGCTTTCTTT. Protein: CASSFAGFTEAFF.

This clonotype was detected many times. The rearrangement joins TRBV11-1 to TRBJ2-1, with 10 nucleotides matching TRBD2. Germline V gives CDR1 SGHAT, CDR2 FQDESV (reference sequence). J lost 7 bases, V lost 8 bases, and 8 bases had no gene match. This CDR3 comprises 14 residues. The CDR3 sequence is CASRNSGGWNEQFF. CDR3 nucleotides: TGTGCCAGCCGGAATAGCGGGGGGTGGAATGAGCAGTTCTTC. Looking up the rest from reference TRBV11-1 and TRBJ2-1 gives the full variable domain: EAEVAQSPRYKITEKSQAVAFWCDPISGHATLYWYRQILGQGPELLVQFQDESVVDDSQLPKDRFSAERLKGVDSTLKIQPAELGDSAMYLCASRNSGGWNEQFFGPGTRLTVL.

This clonotype was observed many times. This chain joins TRBV2 and TRBJ2-1; TRBD2 aligns across 9 bases. Germline V gene sequence: CDR1 SNHLY, CDR2 FYNNEI. V trimming: 5 bases; J trimming: 0 bases; junction bases outside the gene matches: 14. The CDR3 is made up of 19 amino acids. CDR3 coding DNA: TGTGCCAGCAGTCCCCCCCGGGCGGGGGGGGCTAGCTCCTACAATGAGCAGTTCTTC. Translated, it gives CASSPPRAGGASSYNEQFF.

In its sample, this clonotype was seen many times. This may be a read error: a much more frequent sequence differs by one nucleotide. This chain connects TRBV28 to TRBJ2-7, with TRBD2 matching 7 bases. The CDR3 runs 13 residues. Germline-derived CDR1 and CDR2 are MDHEN and SYDVKM. The CDR3, as DNA: TGTGCCAGCAGTCAAGCGGGGTCCTACGGGCAGTACTTC. Translated: CASSQAGSYGQYF. Looking up the rest from reference TRBV28 and TRBJ2-7 gives the full variable domain: DVKVTQSSRYLVKRTGEKVFLECVQDMDHENMFWYRQDPGLGLRLIYFSYDVKMKEKGDIPEGYSVSREKKERFSLILESASTNQTSMYLCASSQAGSYGQYFGPGTRLTVT.

The chain employs TRBV15 and TRBJ2-5; D is perhaps TRBD1 (5 bases). Germline CDR1 reads LNHNV; CDR2 reads YYDKDF (reference sequence). CDR3 length: 13 amino acids. V was shortened by 8 bases and J by 6 bases, with 16 bases between the two germline ends. CDR3 loop: CATGRKGLKTQYF. In DNA form, the CDR3 reads TGTGCCACCGGACGAAAGGGGTTGAAGACCCAGTACTTC.

V and J are TRBV10-3 and TRBJ2-2; D is perhaps TRBD2 (6 bases). V was shortened by 3 bases and J by 8 bases, with 10 bases between the two germline ends. Per germline, CDR1 ENHRY and CDR2 SYGVKD. CDR3 length: 13 residues. CDR3 in amino acids: CAISDIAGGELFF. The CDR3 DNA is TGTGCCATCAGTGACATCGCGGGAGGGGAGCTGTTTTTT.

Many counts were recorded for this clonotype. CDR3 amino acids: CASSSSGTYDEQYF. CDR3 sequence (DNA): TGTGCCAGCAGCTCCTCCGGGACTTACGACGAGCAGTACTTC. The J gene is TRBJ2-7, the V gene TRBV11-2; a possible D gene is TRBD2 (6 bases). V was pared by 4 bases and J by 5 bases, with 15 bases between. CDR1 and CDR2 from the germline V gene are SGHAT and FQNNGV. The CDR3 is made up of 14 amino acids.

The rearrangement links TRBV20-1 to TRBJ2-1, with unresolved D. This CDR3 contains 13 residues. The V end lost 8 bases, the J end lost 6 bases, and 17 bases lay between the germline ends. CDR1 DFQATT and CDR2 SNEGSKA come from the germline V gene (reference sequence). CDR3 sequence (DNA): TGCAGTCCAGATGTGGTAATAGCCAATGAGCAGTTCTTC. Amino acid sequence: CSPDVVIANEQFF.

In this sample, this clonotype turned up many times. This sequence joins TRBV6-5 and TRBJ1-5; no firm D call. Germline CDR1 and CDR2: MNHEY and SVGAGI. CDR3 length: 15 residues. The V end was cut by 0 bases, the J end by 0 bases, with 6 bases between. Here the CDR3 reads CASSYSANSNQPQHF. CDR3 in DNA: TGTGCCAGCAGTTACTCGGCCAATAGCAATCAGCCCCAGCATTTT.

This clonotype appeared a few times. The chain joins TRBV4-1 to TRBJ2-7; D ambiguous. This CDR3 has 12 amino acids. The V gene lost 0 bases and the J gene lost 7 bases, with 7 bases spanning the gap. CDR1 is MGHRA and CDR2 is YSYEKL in the germline V gene. The CDR3 loop is CASSQEYGEQYF. CDR3 bases: TGCGCCAGCAGCCAAGAATACGGGGAGCAGTACTTC.

This clonotype was picked up a small number of times. The genes are TRBV20-1 and TRBJ2-1; 8 bases are a match to TRBD2. The length of the CDR3 is 17 residues. The J segment lost 4 bases and the V segment lost 1 base, leaving 12 bases of the junction unmatched. The germline V gene has CDR1 DFQATT and CDR2 SNEGSKA (reference sequence). CDR3: CSARVPSAGGSYNEQFF. CDR3 bases: TGCAGTGCTAGAGTTCCCTCGGCGGGAGGAAGTTACAATGAGCAGTTCTTC.

V and J are TRBV7-9 and TRBJ2-3, with a possible D match to TRBD1 (6 bases). Germline loops: CDR1 SEHNR, CDR2 FQNEAQ (reference sequence). This CDR3 comprises 16 residues. V shed 5 bases and J shed 0 bases, with 15 bases lying between them. CDR3 sequence reads: CASSKDSLTSTDTQYF. For the CDR3, the DNA is TGTGCCAGCAGCAAGGACAGTTTAACTAGCACAGATACGCAGTATTTT.

The sample holds many counts of this clonotype. The chain uses TRBV11-2 and TRBJ2-7; 8 nucleotides line up with TRBD2. From germline, CDR1 is SGHAT and CDR2 FQNNGV. J was trimmed by 3 bases and V by 1 base; bases with no gene match: 5. This CDR3 is built from 15 residues. As DNA, the CDR3 is TGTGCCAGCAGCTTAGTCCGGGGGGGGGGCTACGAGCAGTACTTC. Protein sequence: CASSLVRGGGYEQYF.

The chain couples TRBV15 to TRBJ2-1; D gene ambiguous. This CDR3 is 12 amino acids long. Trimming cost V 5 bases and J 7 bases, with 9 bases left between them. The germline V gene has CDR1 LNHNV and CDR2 YYDKDF (reference sequence). CDR3 region: CATSFLGNEQFF. DNA of the CDR3: TGTGCCACCAGCTTTTTGGGGAATGAGCAGTTCTTC.

This clonotype was seen only a few times. This chain links TRBV24-1 with TRBJ2-3; 8 nucleotides align to TRBD1. The CDR3 totals 18 residues. J was trimmed by 3 bases and V by 4 bases; bases with no gene match: 14. CDR1 is KGHDR, CDR2 SFDVKD, per germline. CDR3 in amino acids: CATSDPLTGGVGTDTQYF. The CDR3 DNA reads as TGTGCCACCAGTGACCCACTAACAGGGGGTGTAGGAACAGATACGCAGTATTTT.

With regard to this clonotype: This may be a read error, as it is one base from a much larger clone. In DNA, the CDR3 is TGTGCCAGCGGCTTAGACGGGCCCTCACGTTACCCAGATACGCAGTATTTT. Amino acids: CASGLDGPSRYPDTQYF. V gene TRBV7-8 combines with J gene TRBJ2-3; no definite D call. This CDR3 comprises 17 residues. The germline CDR1 and CDR2 sequences are SGHVS and FQNEAQ.

The V call is TRBV20-1, the J call TRBJ1-2; D call uncertain. In germline, CDR1 is DFQATT, CDR2 SNEGSKA (reference sequence). Between the trimmed V and J ends, which lost 8 bases and 1 base, there was a span of 8 bases. The CDR3 is 11 amino acids. This chain's CDR3 is CSFTDNYGYTF. In DNA form, the CDR3 reads TGCAGTTTCACGGATAACTATGGCTACACCTTC.

Many counts were recorded for this clonotype. The chain carries TRBV6-1 and TRBJ2-4; 7 nucleotides line up with TRBD1. V was clipped by 3 bases and J by 7 bases; unmatched bases: 6. The CDR3 is 14 amino acids. Germline lookup yields CDR1 MNHNS and CDR2 SASEGT. The CDR3 spells CASSDWDRGNIQYF. CDR3 DNA: TGTGCCAGCAGTGATTGGGACAGAGGCAACATTCAGTACTTC.

This clonotype was seen ten or more times. The genes are TRBV7-2 and TRBJ2-7; D might be TRBD1 (5 bases). CDR3 length: 15 amino acids. Germline V lookup: CDR1 SGHTA, CDR2 FQGNSA. The V gene lost 1 base and the J gene lost 6 bases, with 16 bases spanning the gap. The CDR3 DNA is TGTGCCAGCAGCTTAGATCCCGCGACAGACGGCGAGCAGTACTTC. Translating gives CASSLDPATDGEQYF.

As for this clonotype: Possible read error: a much larger clone is one base away. The chain carries TRBV6-2 or TRBV6-3 and TRBJ2-1; 7 bases align to TRBD2. CDR1 MNHEY and CDR2 SVGEGT come from the germline V gene. The length of the CDR3 is 17 residues. The CDR3 here is CASSSELASSSYSEQFF. CDR3 sequence (DNA): TGTGCCAGCAGTTCCGAACTAGCGTCGAGCTCCTACAGTGAGCAGTTCTTC.

This clonotype was seen more than once but under ten times. The chain links TRBV7-9 to TRBJ2-5; weak D call: TRBD2 (6 bases). V was clipped by 4 bases and J by 4 bases, with 10 bases between them. Germline-derived CDR1 and CDR2 are SEHNR and FQNEAQ (reference sequence). The CDR3 has 13 amino acids. The CDR3 DNA sequence: TGTGCCAGCAGCTCCGGGAGTTCAGAGACCCAGTACTTC. Translation gives CASSSGSSETQYF.